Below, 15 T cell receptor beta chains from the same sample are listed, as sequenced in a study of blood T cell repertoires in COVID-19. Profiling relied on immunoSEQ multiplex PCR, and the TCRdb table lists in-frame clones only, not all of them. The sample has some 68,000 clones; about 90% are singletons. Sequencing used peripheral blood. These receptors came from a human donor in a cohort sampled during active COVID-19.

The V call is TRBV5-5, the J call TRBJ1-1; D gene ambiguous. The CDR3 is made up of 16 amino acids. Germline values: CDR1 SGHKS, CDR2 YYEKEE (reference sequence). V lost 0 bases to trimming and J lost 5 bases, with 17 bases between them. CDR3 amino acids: CASSLGGPTGGTEAFF. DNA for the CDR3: TGTGCCAGCAGCTTGGGAGGTCCCACCGGTGGAACTGAAGCTTTCTTT.

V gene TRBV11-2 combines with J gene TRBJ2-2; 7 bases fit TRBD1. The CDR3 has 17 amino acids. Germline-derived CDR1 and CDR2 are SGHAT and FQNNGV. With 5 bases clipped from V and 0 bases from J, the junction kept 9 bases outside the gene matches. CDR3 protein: CASSPNRGESNTGELFF. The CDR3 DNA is TGTGCCAGCAGCCCTAACAGGGGAGAATCGAACACCGGGGAGCTGTTTTTT.

As DNA, the CDR3 is TGTGCCAGCAGCCAAGATAGAGCTAGCGGGATGGCCAAAAACATTCAGTACTTC. Amino acid sequence: CASSQDRASGMAKNIQYF. This chain links TRBV3-1 (or the pseudogene TRBV3-2) with TRBJ2-4, with 9 bases matching TRBD2. The CDR3 covers 18 residues. The V gene end was trimmed by 0 bases and the J gene end by 1 base; junction bases not matched to a gene: 7. The germline CDR1 and CDR2 sequences are LGHDT and YNNKEL (reference sequence).

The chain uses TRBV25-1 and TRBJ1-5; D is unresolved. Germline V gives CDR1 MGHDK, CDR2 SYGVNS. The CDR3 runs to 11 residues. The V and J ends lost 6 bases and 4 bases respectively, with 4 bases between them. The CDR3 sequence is CASSPNQPQHF. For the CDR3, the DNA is TGTGCCAGCAGCCCGAATCAGCCCCAGCATTTT. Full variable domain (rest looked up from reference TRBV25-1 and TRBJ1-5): EADIYQTPRYLVIGTGKKITLECSQTMGHDKMYWYQQDPGMELHLIHYSYGVNSTEKGDLSSESTVSRIRTEHFPLTLESARPSHTSQYLCASSPNQPQHFGDGTRLSIL.

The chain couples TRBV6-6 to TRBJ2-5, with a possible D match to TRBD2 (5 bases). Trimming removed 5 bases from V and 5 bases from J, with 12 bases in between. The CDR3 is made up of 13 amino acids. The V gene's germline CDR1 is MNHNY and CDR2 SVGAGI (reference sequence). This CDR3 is CASSQRWEETQYF. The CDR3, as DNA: TGTGCCAGCAGTCAAAGGTGGGAGGAGACCCAGTACTTC.

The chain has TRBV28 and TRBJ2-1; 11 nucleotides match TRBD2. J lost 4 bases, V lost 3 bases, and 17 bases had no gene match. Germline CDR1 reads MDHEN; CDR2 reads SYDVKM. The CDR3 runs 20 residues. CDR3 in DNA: TGTGCCAGCAGTTTCCCCCCGGGGCTAGCGGGAGGTCCCTCATACAATGAGCAGTTCTTC. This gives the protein CASSFPPGLAGGPSYNEQFF.

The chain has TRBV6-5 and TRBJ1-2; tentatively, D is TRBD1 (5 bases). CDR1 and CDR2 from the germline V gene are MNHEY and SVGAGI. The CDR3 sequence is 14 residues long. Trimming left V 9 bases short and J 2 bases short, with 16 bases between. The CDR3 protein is CASGSLGANYGYTF. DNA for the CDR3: TGTGCCAGTGGCTCTTTAGGGGCGAACTATGGCTACACCTTC.

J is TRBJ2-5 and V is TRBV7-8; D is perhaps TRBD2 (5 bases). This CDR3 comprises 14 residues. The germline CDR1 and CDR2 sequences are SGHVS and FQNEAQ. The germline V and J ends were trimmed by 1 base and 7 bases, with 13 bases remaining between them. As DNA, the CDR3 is TGTGCCAGCAGCTTAGAAAGGGTCCGGGGGACCCAGTACTTC. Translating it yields CASSLERVRGTQYF.

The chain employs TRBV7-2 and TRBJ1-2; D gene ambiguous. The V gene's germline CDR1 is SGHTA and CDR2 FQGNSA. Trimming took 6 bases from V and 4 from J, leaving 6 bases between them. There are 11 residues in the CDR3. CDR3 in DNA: TGTGCCAGCAGTTCTTTCTATGGCTACACCTTC. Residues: CASSSFYGYTF.

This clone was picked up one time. The CDR3, as DNA: TGTGCCAGCAGTATATTTCGCCAGGGGGCGAAGGAAGCTTTCTTT. Translating it yields CASSIFRQGAKEAFF. This chain joins TRBV28 and TRBJ1-1; 8 bases are a match to TRBD1. The V segment lost 5 bases and the J segment 8 bases; nucleotides outside the gene matches: 13. There are 15 residues in the CDR3. CDR1 and CDR2 from the germline V gene are MDHEN and SYDVKM.

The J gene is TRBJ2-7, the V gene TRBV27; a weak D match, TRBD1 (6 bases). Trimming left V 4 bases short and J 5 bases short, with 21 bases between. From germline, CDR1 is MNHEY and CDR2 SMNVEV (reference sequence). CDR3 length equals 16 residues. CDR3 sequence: CASSSKGQQGKNEQYF. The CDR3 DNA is TGTGCCAGCAGTTCAAAGGGGCAGCAGGGGAAGAACGAGCAGTACTTC.

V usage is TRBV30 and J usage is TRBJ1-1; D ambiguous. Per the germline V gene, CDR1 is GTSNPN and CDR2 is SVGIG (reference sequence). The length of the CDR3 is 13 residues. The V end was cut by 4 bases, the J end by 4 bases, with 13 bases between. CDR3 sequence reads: CAWTKGDGTEAFF. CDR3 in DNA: TGTGCCTGGACGAAAGGAGACGGCACTGAAGCTTTCTTT.

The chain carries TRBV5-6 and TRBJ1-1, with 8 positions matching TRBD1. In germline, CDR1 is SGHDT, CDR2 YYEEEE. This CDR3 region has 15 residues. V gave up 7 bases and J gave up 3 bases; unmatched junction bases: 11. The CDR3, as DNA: TGTGCCAGCGCGGGCAGGGGGCGATCGGACACTGAAGCTTTCTTT. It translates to CASAGRGRSDTEAFF. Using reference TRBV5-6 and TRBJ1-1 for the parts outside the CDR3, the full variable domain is DAGVTQSPTHLIKTRGQQVTLRCSPKSGHDTVSWYQQALGQGPQFIFQYYEEEERQRGNFPDRFSGHQFPNYSSELNVNALLLGDSALYLCASAGRGRSDTEAFFGQGTRLTVV.

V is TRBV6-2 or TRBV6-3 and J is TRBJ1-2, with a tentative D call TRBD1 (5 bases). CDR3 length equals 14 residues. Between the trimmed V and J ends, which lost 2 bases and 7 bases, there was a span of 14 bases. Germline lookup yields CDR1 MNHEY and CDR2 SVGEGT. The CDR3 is CASSYSGRAGGYTF. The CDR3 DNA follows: TGTGCCAGCAGTTACAGTGGCAGGGCTGGTGGCTACACCTTC.

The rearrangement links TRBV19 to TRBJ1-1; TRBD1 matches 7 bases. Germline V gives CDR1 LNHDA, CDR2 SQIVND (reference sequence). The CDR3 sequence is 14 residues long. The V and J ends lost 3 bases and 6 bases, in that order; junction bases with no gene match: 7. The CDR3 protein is CASSISGGSAEAFF. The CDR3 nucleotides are TGTGCCAGTAGTATTTCAGGGGGAAGCGCTGAAGCTTTCTTT.